Following are 25 T cell receptor beta chains from one sample sequenced in a study of radiotherapy plus CTLA-4 blockade in lung cancer. Sequencing used immunoSEQ multiplex PCR; TCRdb keeps in-frame clones, though not all of them. Of under 20,000 clones in the sample, 86% are singletons; the top ten hold 20% to 25%. This specimen was peripheral blood, taken from a patient treated with radiotherapy plus ipilimumab. The receptors stem from a human donor with non-small cell lung cancer whose response to radiotherapy plus ipilimumab could not be evaluated.

V is TRBV5-4 and J is TRBJ2-7, with D unclear. Trimming removed 4 bases at V and 3 bases at J, with 8 bases between. Germline loops: CDR1 SGHNT, CDR2 YYREEE (reference sequence). The CDR3 is made up of 12 amino acids. The CDR3 nucleotides are TGTGCCAGCAGCGGCGGTGACTACGAGCAGTACTTC. Translated: CASSGGDYEQYF.

The chain couples TRBV28 to TRBJ2-4; a possible D gene is TRBD1 (5 bases). The CDR3 length is 12 residues. V was clipped by 7 bases and J by 9 bases, with 13 bases between them. Germline CDR1 and CDR2: MDHEN and SYDVKM. The DNA for the CDR3 is TGTGCCAGCACGGCCCCTAGGGGCATTCAGTACTTC. Translated: CASTAPRGIQYF.

The genes are TRBV6-6 and TRBJ2-7; D remains unclear. This CDR3 has 16 amino acids. CDR1 MNHNY and CDR2 SVGAGI come from the germline V gene (reference sequence). Trimming pared 5 bases from V and 0 bases from J, leaving 17 bases between. Written as DNA, the CDR3 is TGTGCCAGCAGTGCCCCTGAGACTGTTGGCTCCTACGAGCAGTACTTC. It translates to CASSAPETVGSYEQYF.

The V and J genes are TRBV4-1 and TRBJ1-2; 9 bases line up with TRBD1. This CDR3 has 19 residues. CDR1 and CDR2 from the germline V gene are MGHRA and YSYEKL. Trimming at V came to 3 bases and at J to 0 bases, leaving 14 bases not matched to a gene. For the CDR3, the DNA is TGCGCCAGCAGCCAGGGGGGCCTGGGACAGGGACAACCTAACTATGGCTACACCTTC. Translated, it gives CASSQGGLGQGQPNYGYTF.

The chain employs TRBV13 and TRBJ2-1, with TRBD2 matching 7 bases. Germline CDR1 reads PRHDT; CDR2 reads FYEKMQ (reference sequence). The CDR3 is 17 residues long. J lost 5 bases, V lost 5 bases, and 15 bases had no gene match. As DNA, the CDR3 is TGTGCCAGCAGCGCCGGGGTTATGAGGCTAGCGGACAATGAGCAGTTCTTC. This codes for CASSAGVMRLADNEQFF. Using reference TRBV13 and TRBJ2-1 for the parts outside the CDR3, the full variable domain is AAGVIQSPRHLIKEKRETATLKCYPIPRHDTVYWYQQGPGQDPQFLISFYEKMQSDKGSIPDRFSAQQFSDYHSELNMSSLELGDSALYFCASSAGVMRLADNEQFFGPGTRLTVL.

This chain uses TRBV7-9 with TRBJ2-6; TRBD1 aligns across 7 bases. CDR3 length: 17 residues. With 5 bases clipped from V and 0 bases from J, the junction kept 7 bases outside the gene matches. CDR1 is SEHNR, CDR2 FQNEAQ, per germline (reference sequence). The CDR3 sequence is CASSRTTGSSGANVLTF. The CDR3 DNA reads as TGTGCCAGCAGCCGCACGACAGGGAGCTCTGGGGCCAACGTCCTGACTTTC.

This sequence joins TRBV4-1 and TRBJ2-5, with TRBD2 matching 11 bases. Trimming took 4 bases from V and 5 from J; bases not matched to a gene: 15. The CDR3 covers 18 residues. Looked up from germline, CDR1 is MGHRA and CDR2 is YSYEKL. This CDR3 is CASSRAWVSGGAGETQYF. Written as DNA, the CDR3 is TGCGCCAGCAGCCGGGCCTGGGTTAGCGGGGGGGCTGGCGAGACCCAGTACTTC.

This clone was observed a single time. V usage is TRBV28 and J usage is TRBJ1-6; tentative D call: TRBD1 (6 bases). The CDR3 is 14 residues long. Germline lookup yields CDR1 MDHEN and CDR2 SYDVKM. The CDR3 region has the DNA TGTGCTACCCGCGGGGGCTGGTTTGGATCACCCCTCCACTTT. Translating it yields CATRGGWFGSPLHF.

The gene calls are TRBV6-4 and TRBJ2-5; 9 nucleotides line up with TRBD2. This CDR3 has 15 residues. Germline trimming cut 4 bases from V and 5 bases from J; bases unmatched to any gene: 8. Germline lookup yields CDR1 MRHNA and CDR2 SNTAGT. The DNA of the CDR3 is TGTGCCAGCAGTGGATATAGCGGGAGTTTTGAGACCCAGTACTTC. Protein: CASSGYSGSFETQYF.

The rearrangement uses TRBV6-5 and TRBJ1-3, with 8 bases matching TRBD1. J lost 0 bases, V lost 8 bases, and 6 bases had no gene match. The CDR3 runs to 15 residues. Germline-derived CDR1 and CDR2 are MNHEY and SVGAGI. In DNA form, the CDR3 reads TGTGCCAGCTCACCGGGACAGGCCTCTGGAAACACCATATATTTT. This gives the protein CASSPGQASGNTIYF.

The chain uses TRBV5-1 and TRBJ1-2, with D hard to call. Germline V gene sequence: CDR1 SGHRS, CDR2 YFSETQ. V lost 4 bases, J lost 2 bases, and 6 bases lay in between. The CDR3 runs to 12 residues. This CDR3 is CASSPGNYGYTF. CDR3 sequence (DNA): TGCGCCAGCAGCCCAGGAAACTATGGCTACACCTTC.

The chain has TRBV19 and TRBJ1-5, with TRBD1 matching over 8 bases. The CDR3 runs to 14 residues. Germline V gives CDR1 LNHDA, CDR2 SQIVND (reference sequence). After removal of 7 bases from V and 1 base from J, the junction contained 3 bases not matched to a gene. The CDR3: CASNRQGSNQPQHF. The CDR3 coding sequence is TGTGCCAGTAACCGACAGGGGAGCAATCAGCCCCAGCATTTT. The complete variable domain, with remaining parts taken from reference TRBV19 and TRBJ1-5, reads DGGITQSPKYLFRKEGQNVTLSCEQNLNHDAMYWYRQDPGQGLRLIYYSQIVNDFQKGDIAEGYSVSREKKESFPLTVTSAQKNPTAFYLCASNRQGSNQPQHFGDGTRLSIL.

The rearrangement uses TRBV28 and TRBJ1-2; 11 bases are a match to TRBD1. V lost 8 bases and J lost 4; bases outside the gene matches: 6. In germline, CDR1 is MDHEN, CDR2 SYDVKM. The CDR3 is made up of 14 amino acids. The CDR3 loop reads CASAGDRGAYGYTF. CDR3 sequence (DNA): TGTGCCAGCGCCGGGGACAGGGGGGCCTATGGCTACACCTTC.

This clone was observed a few times. V gene TRBV5-6 combines with J gene TRBJ1-3; the match to TRBD1 covers 9 bases. After removal of 4 bases from V and 4 bases from J, the junction contained 12 bases not matched to a gene. There are 17 residues in the CDR3. CDR1 SGHDT and CDR2 YYEEEE come from the germline V gene. The CDR3 sequence: CASSVTGGLGVGNTIYF. As DNA, the CDR3 is TGTGCCAGCAGCGTCACAGGGGGCTTAGGGGTCGGAAACACCATATATTTT.

The gene calls are TRBV5-4 and TRBJ1-3; D is unresolved. CDR3 size: 15 residues. Germline V CDR1 and CDR2: SGHNT, YYREEE (reference sequence). V shed 0 bases and J shed 4 bases, with 11 bases lying between them. For the CDR3, the DNA is TGTGCCAGCAGCTTGGACACCCTGCAGGGAAACACCATATATTTT. This gives the protein CASSLDTLQGNTIYF.

The rearrangement joins TRBV25-1 to TRBJ1-6; D is undetermined. CDR1 is MGHDK and CDR2 is SYGVNS in the germline V gene. The CDR3 consists of 14 residues. The germline V and J ends were trimmed by 7 bases and 9 bases, with 16 bases remaining between them. In nucleotides, the CDR3 is TGTGCCAGCAAAGGCGGACTTAGAGGTTCACCCCTCCACTTT. It translates to CASKGGLRGSPLHF. Filled out from reference TRBV25-1 and TRBJ1-6, the complete variable domain reads EADIYQTPRYLVIGTGKKITLECSQTMGHDKMYWYQQDPGMELHLIHYSYGVNSTEKGDLSSESTVSRIRTEHFPLTLESARPSHTSQYLCASKGGLRGSPLHFGNGTRLTVT.

This rearrangement joins TRBV2 to TRBJ2-5; 11 bases are shared with TRBD1. The CDR3 sequence is 12 residues long. V was clipped by 7 bases and J by 7 bases; unmatched bases: 2. Germline V gene sequence: CDR1 SNHLY, CDR2 FYNNEI. The CDR3 region is CASTGTGGTQYF. Written as DNA, the CDR3 is TGTGCCAGCACGGGGACAGGGGGGACCCAGTACTTC.

The chain joins TRBV16 to TRBJ2-7; D might be TRBD2 (6 bases). Per germline, CDR1 KGHSY and CDR2 FQNENV. Trimming pared 4 bases from V and 3 bases from J, leaving 16 bases between. CDR3 length equals 15 residues. Written as DNA, the CDR3 is TGTGCCAGCAGCCCGGGCCAGGACTACGACTACGAGCAGTACTTC. This gives the protein CASSPGQDYDYEQYF.

The DNA of the CDR3 is TGTGCCAGCAAAGAACGGGGGAACACTGAAGCTTTCTTT. This codes for CASKERGNTEAFF. The chain links TRBV2 to TRBJ1-1; D ambiguous. Germline loops: CDR1 SNHLY, CDR2 FYNNEI. Deletions cut 7 bases from V and 1 base from J, with 10 bases between. The CDR3 runs to 13 residues.

This chain uses TRBV7-6 with TRBJ2-2, with 11 bases that match TRBD1. This CDR3 comprises 17 residues. J lost 5 bases, V lost 2 bases, and 7 bases had no gene match. CDR1 SGHVS and CDR2 FNYEAQ come from the germline V gene. The CDR3, as DNA: TGTGCCAGCAGCTTAACCCCCGGACAGGGGGCAACCGGGGAGCTGTTTTTT. Translating gives CASSLTPGQGATGELFF.

The chain combines TRBV6-1 with TRBJ1-5; TRBD1 agrees at 9 bases. The CDR3 runs to 15 residues. With V trimmed by 5 bases and J by 6 bases, 8 bases remained unmatched. CDR1 is MNHNS, CDR2 SASEGT, per germline. The chain's CDR3 is CASSIGQGSTQPQHF. CDR3 sequence (DNA): TGTGCCAGCAGTATAGGACAGGGGTCCACTCAGCCCCAGCATTTT.

The chain is built from TRBV28 and TRBJ1-1; D unclear. Germline CDR1 reads MDHEN; CDR2 reads SYDVKM. There are 15 residues in the CDR3. V dropped 7 bases and J dropped 6 bases, with 21 bases sitting between them. CDR3: CASTRSYFGSSEAFF. DNA of the CDR3: TGTGCCAGCACCCGGTCTTATTTTGGTTCGTCTGAAGCTTTCTTT.

This chain uses TRBV4-3 with TRBJ2-1; D may be TRBD2 (6 bases). This CDR3 has 15 amino acids. Trimming cost V 4 bases and J 2 bases, with 12 bases left between them. The germline CDR1 and CDR2 sequences are LGHNA and YSLEER. In DNA, the CDR3 is TGCGCCAGCAGCCGGTCGACTAGGGCCTACAATGAGCAGTTCTTC. Translated, it gives CASSRSTRAYNEQFF.

This clone was detected once. This rearrangement joins TRBV7-9 to TRBJ2-5; D unresolved. The ends were cut back, 2 bases at V and 7 bases at J, with 5 bases in the middle. The CDR3 has 11 residues. Per germline, CDR1 SEHNR and CDR2 FQNEAQ (reference sequence). The CDR3 protein is CASSLLGTQYF. The CDR3 region has the DNA TGTGCCAGCAGCTTACTAGGGACCCAGTACTTC.

The chain joins TRBV7-2 to TRBJ2-4, with D tentatively TRBD2 (6 bases). Germline V gene sequence: CDR1 SGHTA, CDR2 FQGNSA. This CDR3 is built from 15 residues. Trimming left V 5 bases short and J 8 bases short, with 19 bases between. In DNA form, the CDR3 reads TGTGCCAGCAGCCTCGGTTGGGTGGAGCGGGACATTCAGTACTTC. Its translation is CASSLGWVERDIQYF.